These T cell receptor beta chains were read from a single sample in a study of metastatic and nonmetastatic thyroid tumors. TCRdb reprocessed the PCR reads using MiXCR. The data show fewer than 5,500 clones, with around 27% seen just once and less than 15% held by the top ten. Source material: adjacent normal tissue. These receptors all come from a female donor with papillary thyroid cancer or a benign thyroid nodule (not recorded which). Some clones in this sample may be carry-over from other donors' samples. CDR3s include the opening cysteine and the closing phenylalanine or tryptophan. Fields, in order: D gene, V gene, J gene, clone size, CDR3 DNA, CDR3 protein. A D gene is named only where the DNA matches it firmly. Expanded clones get a size class; other rows say once, few or many, or leave the size out.

D: .
V: TRBV20-1
J: TRBJ1-5
size: medium-sized
DNA: TGCAGTGCTAGAGCGCTGGTGAATCAGCCCCAGCATTTT
CDR3: CSARALVNQPQHF

D: .
V: TRBV6-2/TRBV6-3
J: TRBJ2-3
size: medium-sized
DNA: TGTGCCAGCAGCAAAGACAGAAGCACAGATACGCAGTATTTT
CDR3: CASSKDRSTDTQYF

D: .
V: TRBV7-9
J: TRBJ1-2
size: .
DNA: TGTGCCAGCAGCTTTGACAGACGGACGAAAGGCTACACCTTC
CDR3: CASSFDRRTKGYTF

D: .
V: TRBV20-1
J: TRBJ2-1
size: many
DNA: .
CDR3: CSFPASTSAVTSARALSGEQFF

D: .
V: TRBV30
J: TRBJ2-5
size: .
DNA: TGTGCCTGGAGTCCCCGGCGGGTTCAAGAGACCCAGTACTTC
CDR3: CAWSPRRVQETQYF

D: .
V: TRBV12-3/TRBV12-4
J: TRBJ1-2
size: few
DNA: TGTGCCAGTAGCGCTACAGGGAGGGGCTACACCTTC
CDR3: CASSATGRGYTF

D: .
V: TRBV6-1
J: TRBJ1-2
size: .
DNA: TGTGCCAGCGGGATAGGGGGCTACACCTTC
CDR3: CASGIGGYTF

D: .
V: TRBV6-5
J: TRBJ1-5
size: large
DNA: TGTGCCAGCAGTTACTCAAGGGGCGATCAGCCCCAGCATTTT
CDR3: CASSYSRGDQPQHF

D: .
V: TRBV2
J: TRBJ2-3
size: .
DNA: TGTGCCAGCATGATCCCTGGCGGGGGCCGCACAGATACGCAGTATTTT
CDR3: CASMIPGGGRTDTQYF

D: .
V: TRBV14
J: TRBJ1-2
size: many
DNA: TGTGCCTGCAGCCAAGATCGTAGGCAGGGCTCTTCTCTGGCGCGTGGCTACACCTTC
CDR3: CACSQDRRQGSSLARGYTF

D: .
V: TRBV7-9
J: TRBJ1-2
size: .
DNA: TGTGCCAGCAGCTCCAACAGGGATGAAGGCTACACCTTC
CDR3: CASSSNRDEGYTF

D: .
V: TRBV5-8
J: TRBJ1-1
size: .
DNA: TGTGCCAGCAGCTTTTCGGGGGGCGCCGGTGAAGCTTTCTTT
CDR3: CASSFSGGAGEAFF

D: TRBD2
V: TRBV12-3/TRBV12-4
J: TRBJ2-3
size: large
DNA: TGTGCCAGCAGTTTTAGGCTAGCGGGAGGAGATACGCAGTATTTT
CDR3: CASSFRLAGGDTQYF

D: .
V: TRBV4-2
J: TRBJ2-3
size: .
DNA: TGTGCCAGCAGGCAAGACTGGTCCCCGAGGAGGGATACGCAGTATTTT
CDR3: CASRQDWSPRRDTQYF

D: TRBD2
V: TRBV2
J: TRBJ2-5
size: many
DNA: TGTGCCAGCAGTCGCTCGACTAGCGGGAGGAAGCGCCAAGAGACCCAGTACTTC
CDR3: CASSRSTSGRKRQETQYF

D: .
V: TRBV11-2
J: TRBJ1-1
size: .
DNA: TGTGCCAGCAGCCCCATGAACACTGAAGCTTTCTTT
CDR3: CASSPMNTEAFF

D: .
V: TRBV20-1
J: TRBJ2-7
size: .
DNA: TGCAGTGCTAGGGGGGCTAGCGGAATGTACGAGCAGTACTTC
CDR3: CSARGASGMYEQYF

D: .
V: TRBV6-1
J: TRBJ1-6
size: few
DNA: TGTGCCACCCTACGGGGGAATAATTCACCCCTCCACTTT
CDR3: CATLRGNNSPLHF

D: .
V: TRBV5-5
J: TRBJ1-4
size: medium-sized
DNA: TGTGCCAGCAGCTCCCCCCTAGAAGGGAAGGCGATCGAAGAAAAACTGTTTTTT
CDR3: CASSSPLEGKAIEEKLFF

D: TRBD1
V: TRBV10-3
J: TRBJ1-3
size: medium-sized
DNA: TGTGCCATCAGCCAAGGGGGACAGTCCTTCTCTGGAAACACCATATATTTT
CDR3: CAISQGGQSFSGNTIYF

D: TRBD2
V: TRBV4-2
J: TRBJ2-7
size: medium-sized
DNA: TGTGCCAGCAGCGGAGGACTAGCGGGGGGATACGAGCAGTACTTC
CDR3: CASSGGLAGGYEQYF

D: TRBD2
V: TRBV6-2/TRBV6-3
J: TRBJ2-6
size: .
DNA: TGTGCCAGCAGTTACTCGGGGACTAGCGGGAGGGCCTCTGGGGCCAACGTCCTGACTTTC
CDR3: CASSYSGTSGRASGANVLTF

D: .
V: TRBV5-4
J: TRBJ2-1
size: .
DNA: TGTGCCAGCAGCATCGGACCGACCCCGTACAATGAGCAGTTGTTC
CDR3: CASSIGPTPYNEQLF

D: .
V: TRBV9
J: TRBJ2-2
size: medium-sized
DNA: TGTGCCAGCAGCGTAAGTGACACCGGGGAGCTGTTTTTT
CDR3: CASSVSDTGELFF

D: TRBD1
V: TRBV7-9
J: TRBJ1-2
size: medium-sized
DNA: TGTGCCAGCAGCGGGGGGGACAGCTTCTATGGCTACACCTTC
CDR3: CASSGGDSFYGYTF

D: .
V: TRBV7-9
J: TRBJ2-7
size: medium-sized
DNA: TGTGCCAGCAGCCGTAGGGAAGGGGGTGACGAGCAGTACTTC
CDR3: CASSRREGGDEQYF

D: .
V: TRBV6-5
J: TRBJ1-4
size: medium-sized
DNA: TGTGCCAGCAGTTACTCTTCGGGGACTAATGAAAAACTGTTTTTT
CDR3: CASSYSSGTNEKLFF